Listed below are T cell receptor beta chains from one sample, sequenced in a study of read filtering for tumor transcriptome and immune sequencing. In TCRdb, the reads were re-called with MiXCR into one record per CDR3 protein. The data contain more than 55,000 distinct CDR3 sequences, 20% to 25% of them seen just once; the ten biggest clones take up 17%. Material: a population of CD138-negative cells sorted from bone marrow. These receptors all stem from a donor over 35 with multiple myeloma. The conserved cysteine and the conserved F or W are not part of the CDR3 here.

j_gene | v_gene | CDR3aa
TRBJ2-3 | TRBV14 | ASSQSSDTQY
TRBJ2-1 | TRBV7-9 | ASSLARPIGLGNEQF
TRBJ2-6 | TRBV14 | ASSPFLTSVSSGANVLT
TRBJ2-7 | TRBV20-1 | SARATKGVSRSYEQY
TRBJ2-3 | TRBV7-8 | ASRPGGRTDTQY
TRBJ1-2 | TRBV15 | ATSRDPPGTDYGYT
TRBJ2-1 | TRBV6-5 | ASSHRNSDYNEQF
TRBJ2-3 | TRBV4-2 | ATGADTQY
TRBJ2-2 | TRBV19 | ASSIKGGSNTGELF
TRBJ2-3 | TRBV18 | ASSASGRTDTQY
TRBJ2-2 | TRBV6-1 | ASSELTGKAGELF
TRBJ2-1 | TRBV5-1 | ASRISAGTVYNEQF
TRBJ2-1 | TRBV5-1 | ASSLSQGLEQF